This T cell receptor beta chain was documented in a study of blood T cell repertoires in COVID-19. Per the authors' pipeline: Reference gene primer amplification gave estimated nucleated cell counts. Sequenced by immunoSEQ multiplex PCR; TCRdb stores in-frame clones only, minus some. For V, J and clone size, that table is used; D and trimming come from the DNA. The table shows some 200,000 clones, with under 95% occurring only once. Germline V gene lookup returns CDR1 LNHDA and CDR2 SQIVND (reference sequence). This CDR3 is built from 12 residues. V lost 8 bases, J lost 7 bases, and 3 bases stayed unmatched.

This TCR came from a man aged 25-40 years with acute or convalescent COVID-19. The chain is built from TRBV19 and TRBJ2-2; the match to TRBD1 covers 8 bases. Sequencing was done on a sample of peripheral blood. This chain's CDR3 is CASYRGNGELFF. In DNA, the CDR3 is TGTGCCAGTTACAGGGGGAACGGGGAGCTGTTTTTT.